Detailed here is one T cell receptor (beta chain). Its antigen is as yet unknown. Other nucleotide sequences in the sample specify the same CDR3. This entry belongs to a study of shared clonotypes between healthy human individuals. The CDR3 contains 14 residues. V was pared by 1 base and J by 0 bases, with 1 base between. Germline V gene sequence: CDR1 SGHTA, CDR2 FQGNSA. General observations from the study: Incomplete sequencing of sorted subsets was indicated by rarefaction despite large depth.

Here immunoSEQ multiplex PCR was the method, and the copy in TCRdb shows in-frame clones only, minus some. The sample carries 300,000 or so clones, approximately 79% recorded once. The V gene is TRBV7-2, the J gene TRBJ2-6; D is undetermined. Sequenced sample: memory CD4+ T cells sorted from blood. The sample's subset: CD45RA-negative fraction. The receptor was derived from a man aged 25-45 years in good health. CDR3 DNA sequence: TGTGCCAGCAGCTTAGTCTCTGGGGCCAACGTCCTGACTTTC. It yields the protein CASSLVSGANVLTF.